The clone carrying this TCR beta chain was observed a single time. There are 13 residues in the CDR3. Trimming left V 5 bases short and J 8 bases short, with 16 bases between. This sample is drawn from a study of blood T cell repertoires in COVID-19. About the research overall: The United States, Italy and Spain provided the acute and convalescent COVID-19 samples. In each case, the material was cDNA or gDNA derived from T cells, B-cell-depleted T cells, or PBMCs.

Followed over time, Seattle patients had been enrolled while infection was active. Profiled with immunoSEQ multiplex PCR; TCRdb holds only in-frame clones, not every one. This repertoire shows more than 25,000 clones, 80% to 90% found once; its top ten account for about 29%. The sequenced sample was peripheral blood. This sequence originates from a woman aged 80 or over with COVID-19, enrolled during active disease. The V and J genes are TRBV12-3 or TRBV12-4 and TRBJ2-7, with a possible D match to TRBD1 (6 bases). As DNA, the CDR3 is TGTGCCAGCAGTAGGTCAGGGGCTCCTAAGCAGTACTTC. This encodes CASSRSGAPKQYF.